The clone carrying this T cell receptor beta chain was counted once. Trimming left V 4 bases short and J 3 bases short, with 19 bases between. Germline V lookup: CDR1 MNHEY, CDR2 SVGEGT. The CDR3 length is 16 residues. The sample belongs to a study of blood T cell repertoires in COVID-19. In the study overall: Nucleic acid was either cDNA or gDNA, and it came from T cells, B-cell-depleted T cells, or PBMCs.

Study members were between about 18 and 100 years old and lived in 20 to 30 US regions. Exposed volunteers were people who met a COVID-19 case within 2 weeks before study entry. Per the authors' pipeline: Amplification from reference gene primers served as the basis for estimated nucleated cell counts. The method was immunoSEQ multiplex PCR; TCRdb's version includes in-frame clones alone and lacks a portion of them. V and J calls and clone size come straight from that table; D and trimming were deduced from the DNA. The table lists hundreds of thousands of clones, 83% of them singletons. V usage is TRBV6-2 or TRBV6-3 and J usage is TRBJ2-7; weak D call: TRBD2 (6 bases). Material: PBMCs or T cells enriched from blood (not recorded which). This TCR was sampled from a woman aged 45-65 years who had been exposed to COVID-19. In DNA, the CDR3 is TGTGCCAGCAGTTTCGTACGGGGCGGGGCTCGCTACGAGCAGTACTTC. Translation gives CASSFVRGGARYEQYF.